The rows below give T cell receptor beta chains drawn from one sample of a study of blood T cell repertoires in COVID-19. Repertoires were generated with immunoSEQ multiplex PCR, while TCRdb's copy carries only in-frame clones and drops some. Found here are approximately 250,000 clones, more than 80% of them singletons; the top ten hold approximately 4%. The sequenced sample consisted of PBMCs or T cells enriched from blood (not recorded which). These receptors were obtained from a woman in her twenties or thirties with acute COVID-19. The CDR3 runs from the conserved cysteine through the conserved F or W. D genes are given only for firm matches. The size of a clone is reported for some rows only, either as once, few or many, or as a class for expanded clones.

v_gene: TRBV11-2
d_gene: TRBD1
abundance: -
j_gene: TRBJ1-5
CDR3aa: CASSGQGALQPQHF
CDR3nt: TGTGCCAGCAGCGGCCAGGGGGCACTTCAGCCCCAGCATTTT

v_gene: TRBV4-3
d_gene: -
abundance: -
j_gene: TRBJ2-7
CDR3aa: CASSQDTGDSSYEQYF
CDR3nt: TGCGCCAGCAGCCAAGATACGGGGGACTCATCCTACGAGCAGTACTTC

v_gene: TRBV12-5
d_gene: TRBD2
abundance: -
j_gene: TRBJ2-5
CDR3aa: CASGLGLAGVGETQYF
CDR3nt: TGTGCTAGTGGTCTGGGACTAGCGGGAGTCGGAGAGACCCAGTACTTC

v_gene: TRBV19
d_gene: TRBD1
abundance: -
j_gene: TRBJ1-5
CDR3aa: CASKTGQGQVEPQHF
CDR3nt: TGTGCCAGTAAAACGGGACAGGGGCAAGTGGAGCCCCAGCATTTT

v_gene: TRBV3-1/TRBV3-2
d_gene: TRBD1
abundance: -
j_gene: TRBJ2-7
CDR3aa: CASSPQGYEQYF
CDR3nt: TGTGCCAGCAGCCCACAGGGGTACGAGCAGTACTTC

v_gene: TRBV5-6
d_gene: -
abundance: -
j_gene: TRBJ1-5
CDR3aa: CASSLAPGWDTQPQHF
CDR3nt: TGTGCCAGCAGCTTAGCACCAGGGTGGGACACTCAGCCCCAGCATTTT

v_gene: TRBV29-1
d_gene: -
abundance: -
j_gene: TRBJ1-4
CDR3aa: CSVARQGLGEKLFF
CDR3nt: TGCAGCGTTGCCCGTCAGGGCTTAGGTGAAAAACTGTTTTTT

v_gene: TRBV11-3
d_gene: TRBD2
abundance: -
j_gene: TRBJ2-1
CDR3aa: CASSLSSGNNEQFF
CDR3nt: TGTGCCAGCAGCTTGAGTAGCGGGAACAATGAGCAGTTCTTC

v_gene: TRBV5-1
d_gene: -
abundance: -
j_gene: TRBJ2-7
CDR3aa: CASSLRGQSYEQYF
CDR3nt: TGCGCCAGCAGCCTCAGGGGACAATCCTACGAGCAGTACTTC

v_gene: TRBV5-6
d_gene: -
abundance: -
j_gene: TRBJ2-1
CDR3aa: CASSVDTGNEQFF
CDR3nt: TGTGCCAGCAGTGTGGACACGGGCAATGAGCAGTTCTTC

v_gene: TRBV19
d_gene: TRBD1
abundance: -
j_gene: TRBJ1-1
CDR3aa: CASSTRQGSAFF
CDR3nt: TGTGCCAGTAGTACAAGACAGGGGTCGGCTTTCTTT

v_gene: TRBV6-5
d_gene: -
abundance: once
j_gene: TRBJ2-4
CDR3aa: CASSYSAGGTKNIQYF
CDR3nt: TGTGCCAGCAGTTACTCGGCAGGGGGGACCAAAAACATTCAGTACTTC

v_gene: TRBV24-1
d_gene: TRBD2
abundance: -
j_gene: TRBJ2-3
CDR3aa: CATSAAGLADTDTQYF
CDR3nt: TGTGCCACCAGTGCAGCGGGACTAGCGGACACAGATACGCAGTATTTT

v_gene: TRBV10-2
d_gene: TRBD2
abundance: -
j_gene: TRBJ2-5
CDR3aa: CASSATSGSRETQYF
CDR3nt: TGCGCCAGCAGTGCGACTAGCGGGTCCCGAGAGACCCAGTACTTC

v_gene: TRBV9
d_gene: TRBD2
abundance: once
j_gene: TRBJ2-7
CDR3aa: CASSGTSEYEQYF
CDR3nt: TGTGCCAGCAGTGGGACTAGCGAGTACGAGCAGTACTTC

v_gene: TRBV11-3
d_gene: TRBD1
abundance: once
j_gene: TRBJ1-2
CDR3aa: CASSRDRENYTF
CDR3nt: TGTGCCAGCTCCCGGGACAGGGAAAATTACACCTTC

v_gene: TRBV14
d_gene: TRBD2
abundance: -
j_gene: TRBJ2-7
CDR3aa: CASSQEGLAGVRSSYEQYF
CDR3nt: TGTGCCAGCAGCCAAGAGGGACTAGCGGGAGTGAGGAGCTCCTACGAGCAGTACTTC

v_gene: TRBV28
d_gene: TRBD2
abundance: -
j_gene: TRBJ2-7
CDR3aa: CASSSPGGEQYF
CDR3nt: TGTGCCAGCAGTTCACCGGGGGGAGAGCAGTACTTC

v_gene: TRBV6-1
d_gene: TRBD2
abundance: -
j_gene: TRBJ2-1
CDR3aa: CASSEEASGSNEQFF
CDR3nt: TGTGCCAGCAGTGAAGAGGCTAGCGGGAGCAATGAGCAGTTCTTC

v_gene: TRBV2
d_gene: TRBD2
abundance: -
j_gene: TRBJ2-1
CDR3aa: CASKSRRLAGGSEQFF
CDR3nt: TGTGCCAGCAAATCCCGTAGGCTAGCGGGAGGGAGTGAGCAGTTCTTC

v_gene: TRBV28
d_gene: -
abundance: -
j_gene: TRBJ1-1
CDR3aa: CASSYLRIRNTEAFF
CDR3nt: TGTGCCAGCAGTTACCTCAGGATCAGGAACACTGAAGCTTTCTTT

v_gene: TRBV28
d_gene: TRBD2
abundance: -
j_gene: TRBJ2-2
CDR3aa: CASIPTSGWGELFF
CDR3nt: TGTGCCAGCATACCGACTAGCGGATGGGGGGAGCTGTTTTTT

v_gene: TRBV15
d_gene: -
abundance: -
j_gene: TRBJ1-5
CDR3aa: CATSAGQSAGGRQPQHF
CDR3nt: TGTGCCACCAGCGCCGGACAGAGCGCCGGCGGCCGACAGCCCCAGCATTTT

v_gene: TRBV4-1
d_gene: TRBD1
abundance: -
j_gene: TRBJ1-2
CDR3aa: CASSQDGTGERYTF
CDR3nt: TGCGCCAGCAGCCAAGATGGGACAGGGGAGCGCTACACCTTC

v_gene: TRBV9
d_gene: TRBD2
abundance: -
j_gene: TRBJ2-2
CDR3aa: CASSVDGRAGELFF
CDR3nt: TGTGCCAGCAGCGTAGACGGGAGGGCCGGGGAGCTGTTTTTT

v_gene: TRBV28
d_gene: -
abundance: -
j_gene: TRBJ1-3
CDR3aa: CASSSPGHISGNTIYF
CDR3nt: TGTGCCAGCAGTTCCCCGGGACACATCTCTGGAAACACCATATATTTT

v_gene: TRBV9
d_gene: -
abundance: -
j_gene: TRBJ1-1
CDR3aa: CASSTGTDSLLNTEAFF
CDR3nt: TGTGCCAGCAGCACCGGTACAGATTCCCTTTTGAACACTGAAGCTTTCTTT

v_gene: TRBV6-4
d_gene: -
abundance: -
j_gene: TRBJ2-3
CDR3aa: CASSEGSGSTDTQYF
CDR3nt: TGTGCCAGCAGTGAGGGGAGCGGGAGCACAGATACGCAGTATTTT

v_gene: TRBV10-3
d_gene: TRBD1
abundance: -
j_gene: TRBJ1-3
CDR3aa: CAITGTGDGNTIYF
CDR3nt: TGTGCCATCACCGGGACAGGGGATGGAAACACCATATATTTT

v_gene: TRBV6-5
d_gene: -
abundance: once
j_gene: TRBJ1-1
CDR3aa: CASRFGGENTEAFF
CDR3nt: TGTGCCAGCAGGTTTGGGGGCGAGAACACTGAAGCTTTCTTT

v_gene: TRBV2
d_gene: -
abundance: once
j_gene: TRBJ1-1
CDR3aa: CASSEASRVPEAFF
CDR3nt: TGTGCCAGCAGTGAAGCTAGCAGGGTGCCTGAAGCTTTCTTT

v_gene: TRBV25-1
d_gene: TRBD2
abundance: -
j_gene: TRBJ2-1
CDR3aa: CASSEGGASGSHEQFF
CDR3nt: TGTGCCAGCAGTGAAGGGGGGGCTAGCGGGAGTCATGAGCAGTTCTTC

v_gene: TRBV5-4
d_gene: -
abundance: -
j_gene: TRBJ1-1
CDR3aa: CASSWERNTEAFF
CDR3nt: TGTGCCAGCAGCTGGGAGAGGAACACTGAAGCTTTCTTT

v_gene: TRBV27
d_gene: -
abundance: -
j_gene: TRBJ2-4
CDR3aa: CASSLPGKNIQYF
CDR3nt: TGTGCCAGCAGTTTACCGGGGAAAAACATTCAGTACTTC

v_gene: TRBV27
d_gene: -
abundance: -
j_gene: TRBJ1-2
CDR3aa: CASSFTGYSYGYTF
CDR3nt: TGTGCCAGCAGTTTTACGGGGTATAGCTATGGCTACACCTTC

v_gene: TRBV28
d_gene: -
abundance: few
j_gene: TRBJ1-1
CDR3aa: CASSLVGSKAFF
CDR3nt: TGTGCCAGCAGTTTAGTGGGCAGCAAAGCTTTCTTT

v_gene: TRBV6-5
d_gene: -
abundance: -
j_gene: TRBJ2-3
CDR3aa: CASSYQTGRNTDTQYF
CDR3nt: TGTGCCAGCAGTTACCAGACGGGGAGAAACACAGATACGCAGTATTTT

v_gene: TRBV2
d_gene: TRBD2
abundance: -
j_gene: TRBJ2-1
CDR3aa: CASTTIGLAGEQFF
CDR3nt: TGTGCCAGCACTACAATAGGGCTAGCGGGCGAGCAGTTCTTC

v_gene: TRBV27
d_gene: TRBD1
abundance: -
j_gene: TRBJ1-2
CDR3aa: CASSLSGQGLHYGYTF
CDR3nt: TGTGCCAGCAGTTTATCGGGACAGGGCTTACACTATGGCTACACCTTC

v_gene: TRBV11-2
d_gene: -
abundance: -
j_gene: TRBJ2-6
CDR3aa: CASSLDATGYSGANVLTF
CDR3nt: TGTGCCAGCAGCTTAGATGCGACAGGATACTCTGGGGCCAACGTCCTGACTTTC

v_gene: TRBV19
d_gene: -
abundance: -
j_gene: TRBJ1-5
CDR3aa: CASGGEPQHF
CDR3nt: TGTGCCAGTGGCGGCGAACCCCAGCATTTT

v_gene: TRBV2
d_gene: -
abundance: once
j_gene: TRBJ2-3
CDR3aa: CASSDRLGTDTQYF
CDR3nt: TGTGCCAGCAGTGACCGACTCGGCACAGATACGCAGTATTTT

v_gene: TRBV28
d_gene: TRBD1
abundance: -
j_gene: TRBJ2-1
CDR3aa: CASSRYAGTGLREQFF
CDR3nt: TGTGCCAGCAGCCGATACGCCGGGACAGGGCTAAGGGAGCAGTTCTTC

v_gene: TRBV11-3
d_gene: TRBD1
abundance: -
j_gene: TRBJ2-3
CDR3aa: CASSLTGLTDTQYF
CDR3nt: TGTGCCAGCAGCTTGACAGGGCTGACAGATACGCAGTATTTT

v_gene: TRBV5-5
d_gene: TRBD2
abundance: -
j_gene: TRBJ2-1
CDR3aa: CASSLVAGVGNEQFF
CDR3nt: TGTGCCAGCAGCTTGGTAGCGGGAGTCGGCAATGAGCAGTTCTTC

v_gene: TRBV6-5
d_gene: -
abundance: -
j_gene: TRBJ1-2
CDR3aa: CASSYSAQGPGYTF
CDR3nt: TGTGCCAGCAGTTACTCAGCCCAGGGTCCTGGCTACACCTTC

v_gene: TRBV18
d_gene: TRBD2
abundance: -
j_gene: TRBJ2-7
CDR3aa: CASSPPALADYEQYF
CDR3nt: TGTGCCAGCTCACCACCGGCCCTAGCGGATTACGAGCAGTACTTC

v_gene: TRBV7-6
d_gene: -
abundance: -
j_gene: TRBJ2-5
CDR3aa: CASSPEFSPQETQYF
CDR3nt: TGTGCCAGCAGCCCTGAATTTAGCCCCCAAGAGACCCAGTACTTC

v_gene: TRBV5-1
d_gene: -
abundance: -
j_gene: TRBJ2-3
CDR3aa: CASSRRESTDTQYF
CDR3nt: TGCGCCAGCAGCCGGCGGGAAAGCACAGATACGCAGTATTTT

v_gene: TRBV12-2
d_gene: -
abundance: many
j_gene: TRBJ2-7
CDR3aa: CASRLGLRKPYEQYF
CDR3nt: TGTGCAAGTCGCCTTGGACTACGGAAACCCTACGAGCAGTACTTC

v_gene: TRBV6-5
d_gene: TRBD2
abundance: -
j_gene: TRBJ2-1
CDR3aa: CASSYGLAGGGEQFF
CDR3nt: TGTGCCAGCAGTTACGGACTAGCGGGAGGTGGTGAGCAGTTCTTC

v_gene: TRBV28
d_gene: TRBD2
abundance: -
j_gene: TRBJ2-3
CDR3aa: CASGTSGIFADTQYF
CDR3nt: TGTGCCAGCGGGACTAGCGGGATATTCGCAGATACGCAGTATTTT

v_gene: TRBV5-8
d_gene: -
abundance: -
j_gene: TRBJ1-1
CDR3aa: CASSLRGDWAFF
CDR3nt: TGTGCCAGCAGCTTGAGGGGTGACTGGGCTTTCTTT

v_gene: TRBV4-2
d_gene: -
abundance: -
j_gene: TRBJ1-1
CDR3aa: CASSQEFQANTEAFF
CDR3nt: TGTGCCAGCAGCCAAGAGTTCCAGGCCAACACTGAAGCTTTCTTT

v_gene: TRBV6-1
d_gene: -
abundance: -
j_gene: TRBJ1-4
CDR3aa: CASSEFGVRKKLFF
CDR3nt: TGTGCCAGCAGTGAATTCGGGGTTAGGAAAAAACTGTTTTTT